The 20 T cell receptor beta chains presented below share a single source sample, sequenced in a study of T-cell reconstitution after alpha-beta-depleted transplantation in children. Library preparation (for TCRbeta) was performed with unique molecular identifiers. TCRdb reprocessed the PCR reads via MiXCR and lists one record per CDR3 protein. The repertoire includes under 400,000 distinct CDR3 sequences, roughly 25% of them detected once, and approximately 11% sits in the top ten. This material consisted of PBMCs, mostly from graft donor cells, taken 180 days after TCRalphabeta/CD19-depleted stem cell transplant. Receptors originate from a male patient aged 5 to 17 who had a stem cell transplant for acute lymphoblastic leukemia, so the T cells may come from the graft donor.

This clonotype was recorded a few times. This chain uses TRBV3-1 with TRBJ2-7; D may be TRBD1 or TRBD2 (5 bases each). V was trimmed by 6 bases and J by 5 bases, leaving 14 bases between them. Germline lookup yields CDR1 LGHDT and CDR2 YNNKEL (reference sequence). CDR3 length: 13 residues. The CDR3 spells CASSGDVVHEQYF. Here the CDR3 DNA reads TGTGCCAGCAGTGGGGACGTGGTCCACGAGCAGTACTTC.

This sequence joins TRBV24-1 and TRBJ2-3; D is unresolved. V lost 4 bases to trimming and J lost 5 bases, with 15 bases between them. This CDR3 region has 15 residues. CDR1 and CDR2 (germline): KGHDR, SFDVKD. CDR3 bases: TGTGCCACCAGTGACCCGAAAAATAGGGAAGATACGCAGTATTTT. It yields the protein CATSDPKNREDTQYF.

V gene TRBV20-1 combines with J gene TRBJ2-7, with a weak D call TRBD2 (5 bases). There are 15 residues in the CDR3. Germline assignment: CDR1 DFQATT and CDR2 SNEGSKA (reference sequence). V was shortened by 3 bases and J by 3 bases, with 18 bases between the two germline ends. The CDR3 sequence: CSARAVGSRDYEQYF. The CDR3 DNA is TGCAGTGCTAGGGCGGTGGGCTCACGGGACTACGAGCAGTACTTC.

In this sample, this clonotype turned up a few times. J is TRBJ2-3 and V is TRBV15; D might be TRBD2 (5 bases). This CDR3 is built from 16 residues. Trimming removed 2 bases at V and 2 bases at J, with 14 bases between. Germline V gene lookup returns CDR1 LNHNV and CDR2 YYDKDF (reference sequence). CDR3 sequence reads: CATSRTRTYYTDTQYF. DNA for the CDR3: TGTGCCACCAGCAGAACCCGGACTTACTACACAGATACGCAGTATTTT.

Many counts were recorded for this clonotype. CDR3 residues: CASSLARLAGETQYF. In DNA, the CDR3 is TGTGCCAGCAGTTTAGCACGCCTAGCGGGGGAGACCCAGTACTTC. V gene TRBV12-3 or TRBV12-4 combines with J gene TRBJ2-5, with 9 bases matching TRBD2. The CDR3 covers 15 residues. J lost 5 bases, V lost 0 bases, and 4 bases had no gene match.

The chain carries TRBV7-3 and TRBJ2-5, with D possibly TRBD1 on 6 matching bases. V shed 2 bases and J shed 3 bases, with 25 bases lying between them. Germline V lookup: CDR1 SGHTA, CDR2 FQGTGA. The CDR3 is made up of 19 amino acids. The DNA for the CDR3 is TGTGCCAGCAGCTTAGTCCCTCATTGGCAGGGGTCCTGGGAAGAGACCCAGTACTTC. This translates into CASSLVPHWQGSWEETQYF.

The chain joins TRBV7-3 to TRBJ2-1; 9 bases are shared with TRBD2. V was clipped by 5 bases and J by 8 bases; unmatched bases: 10. Germline loops: CDR1 SGHTA, CDR2 FQGTGA. The CDR3 consists of 15 residues. CDR3 sequence (DNA): TGTGCCAGCAGCCAACCCCTTAGCGGGAGCGATGAGCAGTTCTTC. Its translation: CASSQPLSGSDEQFF.

In its sample, this clonotype was seen a few times. The chain has TRBV4-1 and TRBJ2-2; no definite D call. Trimming pared 3 bases from V and 8 bases from J, leaving 10 bases between. Germline CDR1 is MGHRA and CDR2 is YSYEKL. The CDR3 length is 13 residues. CDR3 coding DNA: TGCGCCAGCAGCCATGTTACTGGAGGGGAGCTGTTTTTT. It is translated as CASSHVTGGELFF.

The chain couples TRBV10-3 to TRBJ1-1; TRBD1 is a possible D gene (6 bases). Trimming removed 6 bases from V and 4 bases from J, with 24 bases in between. The CDR3 totals 17 residues. Germline values: CDR1 ENHRY, CDR2 SYGVKD. The CDR3 DNA follows: TGTGCCATCAGGGCCTTGAGACGGGGGGCGCGTAGCACTGAAGCTTTCTTT. It translates to CAIRALRRGARSTEAFF.

This clonotype was observed a few times. This chain connects TRBV12-3 or TRBV12-4 to TRBJ1-4, with D possibly being TRBD1 (6 bases). V lost 8 bases and J 5 bases, leaving 15 bases between the germline ends. The CDR3 totals 14 residues. Here the CDR3 reads CASGDDRTNEKLFF. Here the CDR3 DNA reads TGTGCCAGCGGAGACGACAGGACGAATGAAAAACTGTTTTTT.

V and J are TRBV7-6 and TRBJ1-4; no definite D call. V shed 1 base and J shed 8 bases, with 26 bases lying between them. The CDR3 sequence is 19 residues long. The germline gives CDR1 SGHVS, CDR2 FNYEAQ. Written as DNA, the CDR3 is TGTGCCAGCAGCTTAGGAGCACGGGGAAAAGGCCGGCTTCGGGAAAAACTGTTTTTT. Amino acids: CASSLGARGKGRLREKLFF. Using reference TRBV7-6 and TRBJ1-4 for the parts outside the CDR3, the full variable domain is GAGVSQSPRYKVTKRGQDVALRCDPISGHVSLYWYRQALGQGPEFLTYFNYEAQQDKSGLPNDRFSAERPEGSISTLTIQRTEQRDSAMYRCASSLGARGKGRLREKLFFGSGTQLSVL.

This chain links TRBV5-5 with TRBJ1-6, with 8 positions matching TRBD1. V shed 2 bases, J shed 18 bases, and the junction held 16 bases outside the gene matches. Germline CDR1 SGHKS, CDR2 YYEKEE (reference sequence). This CDR3 region has 15 residues. CDR3 nucleotides: TGTGCCAGCAGCTTCCACGGGACAGGCCGTCGGGGGGACCACTTT. Amino acids: CASSFHGTGRRGDHF.

This clonotype was seen more than once but under ten times. This sequence joins TRBV4-1 and TRBJ2-2; D is uncertain. The germline CDR1 and CDR2 sequences are MGHRA and YSYEKL. V was cut by 1 base and J by 0 bases, with 9 bases left in between. The CDR3 spans 16 residues. CDR3 in DNA: TGCGCCAGCAGCCAAGGGAGTATCGCGAACACCGGGGAGCTGTTTTTT. Amino acids: CASSQGSIANTGELFF.

This clonotype was detected only a few times. The chain carries TRBV6-1 and TRBJ1-3; D gene unclear. The CDR3 extends over 14 amino acids. Germline V gene lookup returns CDR1 MNHNS and CDR2 SASEGT. V lost 5 bases, J lost 0 bases, and 8 bases lay in between. The CDR3 nucleotides are TGTGCCAGCAGTCGAACGGTCTCTGGAAACACCATATATTTT. It specifies CASSRTVSGNTIYF.

The chain combines TRBV5-1 with TRBJ2-1; D call uncertain. The CDR3 is made up of 12 amino acids. The germline gives CDR1 SGHRS, CDR2 YFSETQ. Trimming took off 0 bases at V and 9 bases at J, with 7 bases between the two ends. DNA for the CDR3: TGCGCCAGCAGCTTGGCTGTAGGTGAGCAGTTCTTC. This sequence encodes CASSLAVGEQFF.

V and J are TRBV20-1 and TRBJ2-7, with a tentative D call TRBD2 (6 bases). Germline CDR1 reads DFQATT; CDR2 reads SNEGSKA (reference sequence). The CDR3 contains 13 residues. Trimming pared 0 bases from V and 4 bases from J, leaving 10 bases between. As DNA, the CDR3 is TGCAGTGCTAGAGATCTGCGGGGATACGAGCAGTACTTC. Its translation is CSARDLRGYEQYF.

The chain recombines TRBV7-9 with TRBJ2-1; D call uncertain. The CDR3 is made up of 12 amino acids. Per germline, CDR1 SEHNR and CDR2 FQNEAQ (reference sequence). Trimming removed 1 base at V and 12 bases at J, with 10 bases between. CDR3 coding DNA: TGTGCCAGCAGCTTAGAGCCCCGCGGGCAGTTCTTC. Its protein is CASSLEPRGQFF.

This clonotype was observed a handful of times. This chain uses TRBV20-1 with TRBJ2-7, with D perhaps matching TRBD2 (6 bases). This CDR3 spans 15 amino acids. Germline V gene data show CDR1 as DFQATT and CDR2 as SNEGSKA (reference sequence). The ends were cut back, 0 bases at V and 2 bases at J, with 14 bases in the middle. The DNA of the CDR3 is TGCAGTGCTAGAGATGGGGGGACTGCCACCTACGAGCAGTACTTC. Residues: CSARDGGTATYEQYF.

This clonotype was recorded a few times. V and J are TRBV27 and TRBJ1-1, with 9 bases matching TRBD1. The junction had 10 bases not matched to a gene; V was cut back by 3 bases and J by 5 bases. CDR3 length: 16 residues. Germline-derived CDR1 and CDR2 are MNHEY and SMNVEV (reference sequence). This CDR3 reads CASSFGQGMRGTEAFF. The CDR3 region has the DNA TGTGCCAGCAGTTTCGGACAGGGGATGAGGGGGACTGAAGCTTTCTTT.

This clonotype appeared many times. The J gene is TRBJ2-5, the V gene TRBV29-1; D may be TRBD1 (6 bases). Germline lookup yields CDR1 SQVTM and CDR2 ANQGSEA. Trimming cost V 5 bases and J 5 bases, with 18 bases left between them. The length of the CDR3 is 14 residues. Here the CDR3 reads CSVHWTVGVETQYF. The DNA of the CDR3 is TGCAGCGTTCACTGGACAGTCGGTGTGGAGACCCAGTACTTC.